This T cell receptor beta chain appears in the sequencing data of a study of T-cell reconstitution after alpha-beta-depleted transplantation in children. Unique molecular identifiers were used in preparing the TCRbeta library. TCRdb reprocessed the PCR reads via MiXCR and lists one record per CDR3 protein. The sample contains roughly 82,000 distinct CDR3 sequences, 13% to 15% of which appear only once. Findings of the study overall: In patients about two months after transplant, alpha-beta T cells reportedly arose from several hundred expanded graft clones. The study traced high day-60 TCRbeta diversity in some patients to surviving recipient T cells and thymic progenitors. At the one-year point after transplant, T-cell counts and TCRbeta diversity were found to come mostly from T cells that had been newly produced.

This clonotype was counted a few times. Its target is not known. The CDR3 has 14 amino acids. Trimming shortened V by 5 bases and J by 1 base, and 13 bases separated the two germline ends. From germline, CDR1 is DFQATT and CDR2 SNEGSKA (reference sequence). The chain has TRBV20-1 and TRBJ2-3; D is perhaps TRBD1 or TRBD2 (6 bases each). The TCR comes from a male patient aged 2 to 9 who had a stem cell transplant for acute lymphoblastic leukemia, so the T cells may come from the graft donor. Sequencing used PBMCs, mostly from graft donor cells, obtained 180 days after TCRalphabeta/CD19-depleted stem cell transplant. The CDR3 is CSAFRGAGTDTQYF. CDR3 sequence (DNA): TGCAGTGCTTTTAGGGGGGCTGGCACAGATACGCAGTATTTT.